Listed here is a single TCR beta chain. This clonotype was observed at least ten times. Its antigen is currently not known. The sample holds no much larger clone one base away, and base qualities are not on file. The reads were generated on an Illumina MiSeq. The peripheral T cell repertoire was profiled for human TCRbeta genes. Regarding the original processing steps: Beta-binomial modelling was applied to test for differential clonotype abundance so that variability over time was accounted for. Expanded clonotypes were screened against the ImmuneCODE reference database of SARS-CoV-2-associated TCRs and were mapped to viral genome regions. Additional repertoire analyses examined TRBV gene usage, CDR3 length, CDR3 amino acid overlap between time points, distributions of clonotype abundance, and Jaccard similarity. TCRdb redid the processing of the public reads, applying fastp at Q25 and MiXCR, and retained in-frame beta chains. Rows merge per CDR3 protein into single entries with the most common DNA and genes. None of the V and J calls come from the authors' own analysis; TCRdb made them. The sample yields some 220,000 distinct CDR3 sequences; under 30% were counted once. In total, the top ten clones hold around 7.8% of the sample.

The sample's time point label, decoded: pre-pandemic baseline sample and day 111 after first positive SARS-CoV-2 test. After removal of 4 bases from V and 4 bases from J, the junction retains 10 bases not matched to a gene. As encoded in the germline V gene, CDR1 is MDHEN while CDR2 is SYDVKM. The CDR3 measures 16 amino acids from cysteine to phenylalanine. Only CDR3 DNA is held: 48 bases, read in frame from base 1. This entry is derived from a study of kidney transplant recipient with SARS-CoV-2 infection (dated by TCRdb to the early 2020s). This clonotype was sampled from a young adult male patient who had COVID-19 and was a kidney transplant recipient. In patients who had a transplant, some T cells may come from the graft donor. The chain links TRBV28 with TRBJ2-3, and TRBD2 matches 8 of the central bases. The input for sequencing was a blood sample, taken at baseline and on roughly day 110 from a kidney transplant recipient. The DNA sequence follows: TGTGCCAGCAGTTCCTTAGCGGGAAAATTAGCAGATACGCAGTATTTT. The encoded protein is CASSSLAGKLADTQYF.